This T cell receptor (beta chain) is from a study of shared clonotypes between healthy human individuals. Overall study context: CD8 memory received one plate per donor, CD8 naive two, CD4 memory three and CD4 naive three.

Overall study results and limits: Naive subsets generally exceeded memory subsets in estimated richness.

This CDR3 comprises 13 residues. Trimming took 0 bases from V and 6 from J, leaving 6 bases between them. CDR1 and CDR2 (germline): SGHRS, YFSETQ. Per the original methods: ImmunoSEQ gave junction-only sequences without quality scores, so filtering differed. Profiling relied on immunoSEQ multiplex PCR, and the TCRdb table lists in-frame clones only, not all of them. Clone size and the V and J calls come from that table; the DNA yielded D and trimming. Found here are more than 2,000,000 clones, approximately 93% of them singletons; the top ten hold 0.39%. About this clone: The antigen remains undetermined.

Each donor was a Caucasian adult residing in Nashville, Tennessee. Sequencing used naive CD4+ T cells from PBMCs. The sample's subset: CD45RA+ positively selected. The clonotype was recovered from a man aged 18 to 30 in good health. Some clones in this sample may be carry-over from other donors' samples. The chain is built from TRBV5-1 and TRBJ1-4, with D uncertain. The CDR3 DNA is TGCGCCAGCAGCTTGGGAGACGATGAAAAACTGTTTTTT. This codes for CASSLGDDEKLFF.